These 23 T cell receptor beta chains were all obtained from the same sample, sequenced in a study of radiotherapy plus CTLA-4 blockade in lung cancer. Produced via immunoSEQ multiplex PCR; TCRdb's table is partial and in-frame only. The top ten clones hold 46% of a sample with some 15,000 clones, around 67% of them seen once. The input for sequencing was peripheral blood, taken from a patient treated with radiotherapy plus ipilimumab. Source of these receptors: a human donor with non-small cell lung cancer whose response to radiotherapy plus ipilimumab could not be evaluated.

This clone has just one count. The chain employs TRBV2 and TRBJ2-5, with D perhaps matching TRBD1 (6 bases). V lost 1 base, J lost 9 bases, and 12 bases lay in between. In germline, CDR1 is SNHLY, CDR2 FYNNEI. This CDR3 is 13 amino acids long. The CDR3, as DNA: TGTGCCAGCAGTGAAGGGACAGTTAATTCCCAGTACTTC. Protein product: CASSEGTVNSQYF.

The rearrangement links TRBV27 to TRBJ2-3, with D maybe TRBD2 (6 bases). This CDR3 comprises 14 residues. The germline CDR1 and CDR2 sequences are MNHEY and SMNVEV (reference sequence). Trimming left V 5 bases short and J 3 bases short, with 12 bases between. As DNA, the CDR3 is TGTGCCAGCAGTACCGGGACTGAAACAGATACGCAGTATTTT. It is translated as CASSTGTETDTQYF.

There are a few counts of this clone. V gene TRBV7-2 combines with J gene TRBJ2-5; 8 nucleotides line up with TRBD2. Germline V gene sequence: CDR1 SGHTA, CDR2 FQGNSA. Germline trimming cut 1 base from V and 7 bases from J; bases unmatched to any gene: 17. CDR3 size: 18 residues. The CDR3 DNA is TGTGCCAGCAGCTTAGGGAATGTAGCGGGGCAGGTTGAGGGGACCCAGTACTTC. It translates to CASSLGNVAGQVEGTQYF.

This chain uses TRBV7-2 with TRBJ1-3; D is unresolved. CDR1 and CDR2 (germline): SGHTA, FQGNSA. This CDR3 contains 15 residues. V lost 5 bases and J lost 4, with 15 bases in between. This chain's CDR3 is CASSPVAGYGNTIYF. CDR3 in DNA: TGTGCCAGCAGCCCCGTCGCCGGGTACGGAAACACCATATATTTT. Full variable domain (outside the CDR3, taken from reference TRBV7-2 and TRBJ1-3): GAGVSQSPSNKVTEKGKDVELRCDPISGHTALYWYRQSLGQGLEFLIYFQGNSAPDKSGLPSDRFSAERTGGSVSTLTIQRTQQEDSAVYLCASSPVAGYGNTIYFGEGSWLTVV.

This chain connects TRBV4-2 to TRBJ1-5; D is possibly TRBD1 (5 bases). The germline V and J ends were trimmed by 0 bases and 7 bases, with 10 bases remaining between them. CDR3 length: 14 amino acids. The germline CDR1 and CDR2 sequences are LGHNA and YNFKEQ. This CDR3 reads CASSQEGGNQPQHF. The CDR3 DNA reads as TGTGCCAGCAGCCAAGAGGGGGGGAACCAGCCCCAGCATTTT.

This clone was counted a single time. The chain has TRBV5-1 and TRBJ2-3, with D possibly TRBD2 on 6 matching bases. The germline V gene encodes CDR1 SGHRS and CDR2 YFSETQ. The germline V and J ends were trimmed by 4 bases and 0 bases, with 12 bases remaining between them. The CDR3 sequence is 15 residues long. CDR3 region: CASSPGGSSTDTQYF. CDR3 sequence (DNA): TGCGCCAGCAGCCCCGGGGGTTCTAGCACAGATACGCAGTATTTT.

V is TRBV19 and J is TRBJ2-4; TRBD2 aligns across 7 bases. The V and J ends lost 6 bases and 7 bases, in that order; junction bases with no gene match: 15. The CDR3 has 16 amino acids. Germline values: CDR1 LNHDA, CDR2 SQIVND (reference sequence). In DNA form, the CDR3 reads TGTGCCAGTAGCCACCGGGGAGGGTCCCTCGGGAACATTCAGTACTTC. Amino acids: CASSHRGGSLGNIQYF.

V is TRBV7-3 and J is TRBJ2-2, with D possibly being TRBD1 (6 bases). Germline assignment: CDR1 SGHTA and CDR2 FQGTGA. The CDR3 length is 15 residues. The V end lost 4 bases, the J end lost 2 bases, and 11 bases lay between the germline ends. The CDR3: CASSSGTSNTGELFF. In DNA form, the CDR3 reads TGTGCCAGCAGCTCCGGGACAAGCAACACCGGGGAGCTGTTTTTT.

V gene TRBV11-1 combines with J gene TRBJ1-1; D is unresolved. The V end was cut by 5 bases, the J end by 11 bases, with 18 bases between. The CDR3 totals 13 residues. Germline V gene data show CDR1 as SGHAT and CDR2 as FQDESV (reference sequence). DNA for the CDR3: TGTGCCAGCAGCATAGGAACGGGAAGGTGGGCTTTCTTT. This gives the protein CASSIGTGRWAFF.

V usage is TRBV10-2 and J usage is TRBJ1-1; D possibly corresponds to TRBD1 (5 bases). Between the trimmed V and J ends, which lost 4 bases and 3 bases, there was a span of 15 bases. This CDR3 is 15 amino acids long. The germline CDR1 and CDR2 sequences are WSHSY and SAAADI. CDR3 bases: TGCGCCAGCAGTGGTCTGGGGGGGACTCACACTGAAGCTTTCTTT. This encodes CASSGLGGTHTEAFF.

The genes are TRBV5-1 and TRBJ2-5; 9 bases match TRBD2. The CDR3 is 16 amino acids. The V gene end was trimmed by 0 bases and the J gene end by 3 bases; junction bases not matched to a gene: 6. Per the germline V gene, CDR1 is SGHRS and CDR2 is YFSETQ. CDR3 coding DNA: TGCGCCAGCAGCTTGGCCCATAGCGGGGGAAAAGAGACCCAGTACTTC. Its translation: CASSLAHSGGKETQYF.

This clone was detected only a few times. V and J are TRBV27 and TRBJ1-1; TRBD1 is a possible D gene (5 bases). The V gene lost 3 bases and the J gene lost 7 bases, with 6 bases spanning the gap. Germline assignment: CDR1 MNHEY and CDR2 SMNVEV (reference sequence). The CDR3 is made up of 11 amino acids. The CDR3 protein is CASSLGHEAFF. DNA for the CDR3: TGTGCCAGCAGTTTGGGGCATGAAGCTTTCTTT.

V gene TRBV4-1 combines with J gene TRBJ2-7; 7 bases line up with TRBD2. CDR3 size: 14 residues. Trimming at V came to 1 base and at J to 9 bases, leaving 9 bases not matched to a gene. From germline, CDR1 is MGHRA and CDR2 YSYEKL. This CDR3 reads CASSQADVGGGQYF. The CDR3 coding sequence is TGCGCCAGCAGCCAAGCTGACGTTGGGGGGGGGCAGTACTTC.

The gene calls are TRBV5-6 and TRBJ1-1; D ambiguous. V lost 4 bases and J lost 7, with 20 bases in between. This CDR3 has 15 residues. In germline, CDR1 is SGHDT, CDR2 YYEEEE. CDR3 sequence reads: CASSRRKEVTLEAFF. As DNA, the CDR3 is TGTGCCAGCAGCCGCCGCAAGGAGGTAACCCTTGAAGCTTTCTTT.

The chain is built from TRBV10-3 and TRBJ2-3; TRBD2 is a possible D gene (5 bases). The length of the CDR3 is 13 residues. CDR1 ENHRY and CDR2 SYGVKD come from the germline V gene. Trimming left V 6 bases short and J 2 bases short, with 9 bases between. CDR3 amino acids: CAIRGRDTDTQYF. The CDR3 DNA sequence: TGTGCCATCAGGGGTCGGGACACAGATACGCAGTATTTT.

The genes are TRBV6-5 and TRBJ2-5; 10 nucleotides agree with TRBD1. Trimming at V came to 5 bases and at J to 5 bases, leaving 5 bases not matched to a gene. Looked up from germline, CDR1 is MNHEY and CDR2 is SVGAGI. The CDR3 has 14 residues. CDR3 in DNA: TGTGCCAGCAGTCGACAGGGGGCGCGGGAGACCCAGTACTTC. It translates to CASSRQGARETQYF.

The chain joins TRBV7-6 to TRBJ1-1, with D perhaps matching TRBD1 (6 bases). V gave up 3 bases and J gave up 1 base, with 12 bases separating them. Looked up from germline, CDR1 is SGHVS and CDR2 is FNYEAQ. The CDR3 runs 15 residues. The CDR3 DNA is TGTGCCAGCAGCTTGGAGACAGGCTCGAACACTGAAGCTTTCTTT. Its translation is CASSLETGSNTEAFF.

The gene calls are TRBV6-4 and TRBJ2-1; 14 nucleotides agree with TRBD2. CDR1 and CDR2 from the germline V gene are MRHNA and SNTAGT. This CDR3 contains 15 residues. The V segment lost 6 bases and the J segment 8 bases; nucleotides outside the gene matches: 6. CDR3 protein: CASRPGTSGGDEQFF. The CDR3 DNA reads as TGTGCCAGCAGACCCGGGACTAGCGGGGGCGATGAGCAGTTCTTC.

This chain links TRBV10-2 with TRBJ1-4; the match to TRBD1 covers 7 bases. Germline CDR1 WSHSY, CDR2 SAAADI. The CDR3 covers 15 residues. V trimming: 3 bases; J trimming: 0 bases; junction bases outside the gene matches: 1. CDR3 nucleotides: TGCGCCAGCAGTGAACAGGGGCCAACTAATGAAAAACTGTTTTTT. Translated, it gives CASSEQGPTNEKLFF.

CDR3 sequence reads: CASSPPNMGSSYNEQFF. The DNA of the CDR3 is TGTGCCAGCTCACCACCGAATATGGGGAGCTCCTACAATGAGCAGTTCTTC. V and J are TRBV18 and TRBJ2-1; D might be TRBD2 (5 bases). This CDR3 has 17 residues. CDR1 KGHSH and CDR2 LQKENI come from the germline V gene. The ends were cut back, 0 bases at V and 0 bases at J, with 12 bases in the middle.

V and J are TRBV7-9 and TRBJ2-5; D uncertain. The CDR3 loop spans 14 amino acids. Per germline, CDR1 SEHNR and CDR2 FQNEAQ (reference sequence). V was pared by 4 bases and J by 2 bases, with 11 bases between. CDR3 loop: CASSYRWSQETQYF. The CDR3 DNA reads as TGTGCCAGCAGCTACCGGTGGAGTCAAGAGACCCAGTACTTC.

This clone appeared a few times. The V and J genes are TRBV2 and TRBJ1-5, with D possibly matching TRBD1 (5 bases). The CDR3 runs to 16 residues. From germline, CDR1 is SNHLY and CDR2 FYNNEI. Trimming left V 6 bases short and J 3 bases short, with 18 bases between. This chain's CDR3 is CASRGGLTAINQPQHF. CDR3 coding DNA: TGTGCCAGCAGGGGAGGTCTGACAGCAATCAATCAGCCCCAGCATTTT. The whole variable domain, filled in from reference TRBV2 and TRBJ1-5, reads EPEVTQTPSHQVTQMGQEVILRCVPISNHLYFYWYRQILGQKVEFLVSFYNNEISEKSEIFDDQFSVERPDGSNFTLKIRSTKLEDSAMYFCASRGGLTAINQPQHFGDGTRLSIL.

The chain employs TRBV6-1 and TRBJ1-5; 10 bases match TRBD1. The CDR3 spans 14 residues. V was clipped by 5 bases and J by 5 bases; unmatched bases: 3. From germline, CDR1 is MNHNS and CDR2 SASEGT. CDR3 residues: CASSFGTGDQPQHF. The CDR3 DNA follows: TGTGCCAGCAGTTTTGGGACAGGGGATCAGCCCCAGCATTTT.